This paragraph covers one TCR beta chain sequence. Sequenced by immunoSEQ multiplex PCR; TCRdb stores in-frame clones only, minus some. This sample has about 100,000 clones, with less than 90% found just once. This sample was taken from a study of control samples from healthy donors and cancer patients. Trimming left V 6 bases short and J 5 bases short, with 10 bases between. CDR3 length: 12 amino acids. Germline V gene lookup returns CDR1 LNHDA and CDR2 SQIVND (reference sequence). The rearrangement links TRBV19 to TRBJ1-2; D not resolved. Input material: blood. This sequence originates from a woman in her forties or fifties in good health. CDR3 DNA: TGTGCCAGTAGACCCGACACTTATGGCTACACCTTC. It codes for CASRPDTYGYTF.